The rows below give T cell receptor beta chains drawn from one sample of a study of blood T cell repertoires in COVID-19. TCRdb's copy holds only in-frame clones and misses some; the assay was immunoSEQ multiplex PCR. The top ten hold around 26% of the sample, which has under 150,000 clones, about 91% seen once. Material: peripheral blood. Receptors originate from a human donor in a cohort sampled during active COVID-19. CDR3s include the opening cysteine and the closing phenylalanine or tryptophan.

TRBJ2-5	TRBV11-2	CASSLEGGGGETQYF
TRBJ1-6	TRBV2	CASSHGESSPLHF
TRBJ1-1	TRBV4-1	CASSRDRPYNTEAFF
TRBJ2-6	TRBV14	CASSPVFRGAGANVLTF
TRBJ2-7	TRBV6-2/TRBV6-3	CASSYSLTGNLRKQYF
TRBJ2-3	TRBV24-1	CATSPAASGGADTQYF
TRBJ1-6	TRBV20-1	CSASPTGVYGSYNSPLHF
TRBJ2-3	TRBV13	CASSHGVGGTDTQYF
TRBJ2-1	TRBV6-2/TRBV6-3	CASSYGSGGAYNEQFF
TRBJ2-3	TRBV10-3	CAISDPGQGAADTQYF
TRBJ1-2	TRBV5-4	CASSFDIYGYTF
TRBJ2-1	TRBV9	CASSPTGTSGRGQRSSSYNEQFF
TRBJ2-7	TRBV11-3	CASSPGDSYEQYF
TRBJ2-3	TRBV6-6	CASSLLPLAGGTDTQYF
TRBJ1-5	TRBV7-9	CASSLRGDQPQHF
TRBJ2-1	TRBV4-3	CASSPTGTSINEQFF
TRBJ2-7	TRBV3-1/TRBV3-2	CASSRQGPYEQYF
TRBJ2-7	TRBV5-5	CASSPRRGTSGSYEQYF
TRBJ2-3	TRBV25-1	CASSVGQGADTQYF
TRBJ2-5	TRBV7-3	CASSPSDRGGGETQYF
TRBJ1-2	TRBV5-1	CASSLGPAEGYTF
TRBJ1-2	TRBV27	CASRASGTGDYGYTF
TRBJ2-1	TRBV5-1	CASSLEGLAGFVAYNEQFF
TRBJ1-2	TRBV4-1	CASSRDRLNYGYTF
TRBJ2-6	TRBV18	CASSPRNRGRGANVLTF
TRBJ1-5	TRBV19	CASSMEGSRGNQPQHF
TRBJ1-5	TRBV6-5	CASSYSRGAGQPQHF
TRBJ2-7	TRBV7-2	CASSLRLAGLSYEQYF
TRBJ2-6	TRBV5-1	CASSITGGGRSGANVLTF
TRBJ1-4	TRBV7-3	CASSDWTGANEKLFF
TRBJ1-1	TRBV6-2/TRBV6-3	CASSHTGASNTEAFF
TRBJ1-1	TRBV27	CASSLAGKNTEAFF
TRBJ1-1	TRBV10-2	CASRGQPNTEAFF
TRBJ2-1	TRBV3-1/TRBV3-2	CASSQAAVAGDYNEQFF
TRBJ1-4	TRBV4-1	CASSHPAQYRNEKLFF
TRBJ1-5	TRBV24-1	CATSVGAGQPQHF
TRBJ2-7	TRBV6-6	CASRPRDSTYEQYF
TRBJ2-3	TRBV7-8	CASSLVEGVGTDTQYF
TRBJ1-3	TRBV7-9	CASSLRATGLLGNTIYF
TRBJ1-2	TRBV7-9	CASSFVKLRGYTF
TRBJ2-5	TRBV29-1	CSVGLRGRGETQYF